Listed below are T cell receptor beta chains from one sample, sequenced in a study of cytomegalovirus exposure and HLA in healthy donors. Sequencing was performed with immunoSEQ multiplex PCR; in TCRdb, only in-frame clones are kept and a portion is missing. This sample has roughly 130,000 clones, with 60% to 80% found just once. Sequences were obtained from PBMCs. All receptors derive from an older woman in good health and CMV-seropositive. Both conserved end residues are part of each CDR3. Fields, in order: D gene, V gene, J gene, clone size, CDR3 DNA, CDR3 protein. A D gene is named only where the DNA matches it firmly. Not every row has a clone size; where given, it reads once, few, many or a size class.

d_gene: NA; v_gene: TRBV7-8; j_gene: TRBJ2-6; abundance: large; CDR3nt: TGTGCCAGCCCCCCAGCGGTGGATCTAGGTGGGGCCAACGTCCTGACTTTC; CDR3aa: CASPPAVDLGGANVLTF
d_gene: NA; v_gene: TRBV9; j_gene: TRBJ2-7; abundance: NA; CDR3nt: TGTGCCAGCAGCGCTGGACAGGCCGGGGGTTACGAGCAGTACTTC; CDR3aa: CASSAGQAGGYEQYF
d_gene: NA; v_gene: TRBV21-1; j_gene: TRBJ1-1; abundance: NA; CDR3nt: TGTGCCAGCACCATATGGGGCGGCACTGAAGCTTTCTTT; CDR3aa: CASTIWGGTEAFF
d_gene: NA; v_gene: TRBV2; j_gene: TRBJ2-2; abundance: NA; CDR3nt: TGTGCCAGCAGTCGAGCGTCAGGGTCCGTCGGGGAGCTGTTTTTT; CDR3aa: CASSRASGSVGELFF
d_gene: TRBD1; v_gene: TRBV7-6; j_gene: TRBJ1-1; abundance: once; CDR3nt: TGTGCCAGCAGCAAAGACAGGGCGAACACTGAAGCTTTCTTT; CDR3aa: CASSKDRANTEAFF
d_gene: NA; v_gene: TRBV9; j_gene: TRBJ2-7; abundance: NA; CDR3nt: TGTGCCAGCAGCGGGGGGGAGACAACCTACGAGCAGTACTTC; CDR3aa: CASSGGETTYEQYF
d_gene: NA; v_gene: TRBV11-2; j_gene: TRBJ1-4; abundance: NA; CDR3nt: TGTGCCAGCAGCTTGGGGGCTGGGGAATGGGAAAAACTGTTTTTT; CDR3aa: CASSLGAGEWEKLFF
d_gene: NA; v_gene: TRBV6-6; j_gene: TRBJ1-4; abundance: once; CDR3nt: TGTGCCAGCAGTCATGGGGGGGCGGAGGAAAAACTGTTTTTT; CDR3aa: CASSHGGAEEKLFF
d_gene: NA; v_gene: TRBV7-9; j_gene: TRBJ1-1; abundance: NA; CDR3nt: TGTGCCAGCTTACTACAGGGTTCTACCACTGAAGCTTTCTTT; CDR3aa: CASLLQGSTTEAFF
d_gene: NA; v_gene: TRBV5-4; j_gene: TRBJ1-3; abundance: NA; CDR3nt: TGTGCCAGCAGCTTGGGGCAGGGGCTCGGAAACACCATATATTTT; CDR3aa: CASSLGQGLGNTIYF
d_gene: NA; v_gene: TRBV2; j_gene: TRBJ1-3; abundance: few; CDR3nt: TGTGCCAGCAGTGAGTCCCAGGCTGGAAACACCATATATTTT; CDR3aa: CASSESQAGNTIYF
d_gene: TRBD2; v_gene: TRBV9; j_gene: TRBJ2-2; abundance: few; CDR3nt: TGTGCCAGCAGCGTAGGGGGACTAGCGGGGGTCACCGGGGAGCTGTTTTTT; CDR3aa: CASSVGGLAGVTGELFF
d_gene: TRBD1; v_gene: TRBV7-3; j_gene: TRBJ1-1; abundance: NA; CDR3nt: TGTGCCAGCCAAGAGGGGGCGCTGAGCACTGAAGCTTTCTTT; CDR3aa: CASQEGALSTEAFF
d_gene: NA; v_gene: TRBV5-1; j_gene: TRBJ2-2; abundance: NA; CDR3nt: TGCGCCAGCAGCCAGGCCGGGGAGCTGTTTTTT; CDR3aa: CASSQAGELFF
d_gene: TRBD2; v_gene: TRBV7-3; j_gene: TRBJ2-6; abundance: NA; CDR3nt: TGTGCCAGCAGCAGAGATGTAGCGGGGGTTCGCTCTGGGGCCAACGTCCTGACTTTC; CDR3aa: CASSRDVAGVRSGANVLTF
d_gene: NA; v_gene: TRBV29-1; j_gene: TRBJ1-5; abundance: NA; CDR3nt: TGCAGCGTTGTTTGGGGGCTGGATCAGCCCCAGCATTTT; CDR3aa: CSVVWGLDQPQHF
d_gene: TRBD1; v_gene: TRBV9; j_gene: TRBJ2-5; abundance: NA; CDR3nt: TGTGCCAGCAGCGGAAGGGGACAGCAAGAGACCCAGTACTTC; CDR3aa: CASSGRGQQETQYF